This section outlines one T cell receptor beta chain sequence together with its context. These data come from a study of blood T cell repertoires in COVID-19. The CDR3 is 13 amino acids. Between the trimmed V and J ends, which lost 1 base and 2 bases, there was a span of 8 bases. The germline CDR1 and CDR2 sequences are GTSNPN and SVGIG (reference sequence). Clones were sequenced by immunoSEQ multiplex PCR, and TCRdb holds only the in-frame ones, with some missing. The sample carries some 330,000 clones, around 87% recorded once. The sequencing sample was made of peripheral blood. J is TRBJ1-2 and V is TRBV30; D perhaps matches TRBD1 (5 bases). The TCR comes from a woman aged 45-65 years with active or convalescent COVID-19. The CDR3 protein is CAWSETANYGYTF. Here the CDR3 DNA reads TGTGCCTGGAGTGAGACAGCGAACTATGGCTACACCTTC.